The present T cell receptor (beta chain) was sequenced within a study of T cell responses to AZD1222 COVID-19 vaccine. Broader study findings: Two AZD1222 doses significantly raised spike-specific TCR breadth and depth over controls. Repertoires were sampled only after the peak T cell response. Close to half of spike-specific TCRs reportedly recognize unmutated variant regions. In a largely white British group with more females than males, clonal diversity was possibly underestimated.

Sequencing used immunoSEQ multiplex PCR; TCRdb keeps in-frame clones, though not all of them. The sample has 140,000 to 150,000 clones; approximately 85% are singletons. This clone was observed a handful of times. Its matching antigen is unknown. The source material was peripheral blood, sampled on day 0 of MenACWY control vaccination. The origin of this receptor is an adult in good health.

CDR3 sequence: CASTPGGASYGYTF. CDR3 in DNA: TGTGCCAGTACTCCAGGGGGGGCTAGCTATGGCTACACCTTC. This rearrangement joins TRBV19 to TRBJ1-2; 7 nucleotides agree with TRBD1. V shed 7 bases and J 4 bases; nucleotides not matched to a gene: 9. The CDR3 covers 14 residues. Per germline, CDR1 LNHDA and CDR2 SQIVND (reference sequence).